The next 8 T cell receptor beta chains were all read from a single sample in a study of Ad26.COV2.S vaccination and SARS-CoV-2 variants. Here immunoSEQ multiplex PCR was the method, and the copy in TCRdb shows in-frame clones only, minus some. Among fewer than 600,000 clones, roughly nine tenths were seen once, and the ten largest hold 1.7%. The sample's treatment: some 20 received Ad26.COV2.S at low or high dose, single or two shots; 5 received placebo; per-sample allocation not given. Collection of the samples took place on day 63 after the first injection of vaccine or placebo. The specimen comprised peripheral blood, sampled in a trial of Ad26.COV2.S vaccine versus placebo. Source of these receptors: a person aged 18 to 65 who received the Ad26.COV2.S COVID-19 vaccine or a placebo.

This chain joins TRBV27 and TRBJ1-6; D is perhaps TRBD1 (6 bases). CDR3 length equals 14 residues. Trimming pared 7 bases from V and 5 bases from J, leaving 12 bases between. From germline, CDR1 is MNHEY and CDR2 SMNVEV (reference sequence). The CDR3 protein is CASTRDTNNSPLHF. The CDR3, as DNA: TGTGCCAGCACCCGGGACACCAATAATTCACCCCTCCACTTT.

The J gene is TRBJ2-1, the V gene TRBV11-2; 9 bases match TRBD2. CDR3 size: 16 residues. Germline V lookup: CDR1 SGHAT, CDR2 FQNNGV. J lost 8 bases, V lost 0 bases, and 8 bases had no gene match. CDR3 DNA sequence: TGTGCCAGCAGCTTAGAGTTTAGCGGGAGAGGTTATGAGCAGTTCTTC. Its translation is CASSLEFSGRGYEQFF.

The chain combines TRBV19 with TRBJ2-3, with 12 bases fitting TRBD2. CDR1 is LNHDA, CDR2 SQIVND, per germline (reference sequence). This CDR3 region has 16 residues. Trimming took 2 bases from V and 8 from J; bases not matched to a gene: 8. The CDR3 reads CASSIFSTSGSLTQYF. In nucleotides, the CDR3 is TGTGCCAGTAGTATATTTTCGACTAGCGGGAGTCTTACGCAGTATTTT.

V usage is TRBV29-1 and J usage is TRBJ1-4; no clear D gene. This CDR3 has 14 amino acids. Germline lookup yields CDR1 SQVTM and CDR2 ANQGSEA. V was clipped by 4 bases and J by 1 base, with 10 bases between them. In DNA, the CDR3 is TGCAGCGTTGCTTCTTCGGGAACTAATGAAAAACTGTTTTTT. It encodes CSVASSGTNEKLFF.

V is TRBV9 and J is TRBJ2-7; perhaps TRBD1 as D (6 bases). This CDR3 comprises 15 residues. Per germline, CDR1 SGDLS and CDR2 YYNGEE. The V gene lost 0 bases and the J gene lost 1 base, with 11 bases spanning the gap. This chain's CDR3 is CASSVGGQKSYEQYF. CDR3 DNA: TGTGCCAGCAGCGTAGGGGGGCAGAAATCCTACGAGCAGTACTTC.

The CDR3 region is CASTVRNTGELFF. CDR3 DNA sequence: TGCGCCAGCACCGTCAGGAACACCGGGGAGCTGTTTTTT. The V and J genes are TRBV5-1 and TRBJ2-2; D is unresolved. V gave up 6 bases and J gave up 1 base, with 7 bases separating them. The germline V gene encodes CDR1 SGHRS and CDR2 YFSETQ. This CDR3 has 13 amino acids.

The chain joins TRBV7-9 to TRBJ2-7, with D unclear. Per the germline V gene, CDR1 is SEHNR and CDR2 is FQNEAQ (reference sequence). Trimming took 5 bases from V and 4 from J, leaving 6 bases between them. This CDR3 region has 11 residues. The DNA of the CDR3 is TGTGCCAGCAGCCGAGAATACGAGCAGTACTTC. This translates into CASSREYEQYF.

The CDR3 DNA reads TGTGCCAGCAGCCGGGGACCCTATCCCCCCAATGAGCAGTTCTTC. As protein: CASSRGPYPPNEQFF. The genes are TRBV3-1 (or the pseudogene TRBV3-2) and TRBJ2-1, with D perhaps being TRBD1 or TRBD2 (5 bases each). CDR3 length: 15 amino acids. Germline V gene lookup returns CDR1 LGHDT and CDR2 YNNKEL (reference sequence). Trimming stripped 4 bases from V and 6 bases from J, with 16 bases between.